Below, 16 T cell receptor beta chains from the same sample are listed, as sequenced in a study of beta chain features in type 1 diabetes. Expressed TCRB transcripts were sequenced after all isolated RNA was converted to cDNA. Clones were read by immunoSEQ multiplex PCR, and TCRdb kept only the in-frame ones, dropping some. The table includes about 140,000 clones, 9.7% detected once. Sequenced material: central memory CD4+ T cells from blood. The receptors come from a woman in her thirties or forties in good health.

The chain uses TRBV5-4 and TRBJ1-5, with D tentatively TRBD1 (5 bases). Trimming cost V 0 bases and J 7 bases, with 8 bases left between them. CDR3 length: 13 amino acids. Germline CDR1 and CDR2: SGHNT and YYREEE (reference sequence). In DNA, the CDR3 is TGTGCCAGCAGCTTGGGGGGGGTACAGCCCCAGCATTTT. This codes for CASSLGGVQPQHF.

The rearrangement joins TRBV7-2 to TRBJ1-2, with D tentatively TRBD1 (6 bases). The germline V gene encodes CDR1 SGHTA and CDR2 FQGNSA. V shed 4 bases and J shed 1 base, with 10 bases lying between them. The CDR3 contains 14 residues. This chain's CDR3 is CASSSNRVNYGYTF. Written as DNA, the CDR3 is TGTGCCAGCAGCTCGAACAGGGTTAACTATGGCTACACCTTC.

This clone has only one observation. The chain is built from TRBV5-8 and TRBJ2-5, with D maybe TRBD2 (7 bases). Trimming took 0 bases from V and 7 from J, leaving 16 bases between them. Germline CDR1 reads SGHTS; CDR2 reads YDEGEE. CDR3 length: 15 amino acids. The DNA of the CDR3 is TGTGCCAGCAGCTTGGCGAGGGAGGGGGTTTCGACCCAGTACTTC. This codes for CASSLAREGVSTQYF.

V gene TRBV7-8 combines with J gene TRBJ2-1; 11 nucleotides line up with TRBD1. The CDR3 length is 16 residues. CDR1 is SGHVS, CDR2 FQNEAQ, per germline. With 7 bases clipped from V and 2 bases from J, the junction kept 7 bases outside the gene matches. The CDR3 DNA reads as TGTGCCAGCATCGCCGGACAGGGGGCCGCCTACAATGAGCAGTTCTTC. Protein sequence: CASIAGQGAAYNEQFF.

This clone was seen a handful of times. This sequence joins TRBV7-7 and TRBJ2-5; D not certain. Germline V lookup: CDR1 SSHAT, CDR2 FNYEAQ (reference sequence). The CDR3 totals 14 residues. Trimming took 2 bases from V and 4 from J, leaving 11 bases between them. Here the CDR3 reads CASSLNPNGETQYF. The CDR3 coding sequence is TGTGCCAGCAGCTTAAACCCTAATGGAGAGACCCAGTACTTC.

The chain is built from TRBV20-1 and TRBJ2-1; no reliable D call. This CDR3 contains 11 residues. With 6 bases removed from V and 7 bases from J, the gap between germline ends came to 10 bases. Germline V CDR1 and CDR2: DFQATT, SNEGSKA (reference sequence). The CDR3 here is CSAPSRNEQFF. CDR3 nucleotides: TGCAGTGCCCCAAGCAGGAATGAGCAGTTCTTC.

This clone was picked up a small number of times. CDR3 amino acids: CAISDRAVNQPQHF. CDR3 sequence (DNA): TGTGCCATCAGTGACAGGGCGGTAAATCAGCCCCAGCATTTT. V and J are TRBV10-3 and TRBJ1-5; maybe TRBD1 (5 bases). The ends were cut back, 3 bases at V and 4 bases at J, with 10 bases in the middle. The CDR3 length is 14 residues. Germline V gene data show CDR1 as ENHRY and CDR2 as SYGVKD.

The V call is TRBV18, the J call TRBJ2-7; D is undetermined. The CDR3 has 15 residues. Trimming stripped 6 bases from V and 2 bases from J, with 17 bases between. Germline loops: CDR1 KGHSH, CDR2 LQKENI. In nucleotides, the CDR3 is TGTGCCAGCTCTCCTGGCGGATCGGCCACCTACGAGCAGTACTTC. Its protein product is CASSPGGSATYEQYF.

This clone was seen a handful of times. The rearrangement uses TRBV6-1 and TRBJ1-1; 7 bases are shared with TRBD1. The CDR3 extends over 15 amino acids. Losses at the gene ends were 5 bases for V and 1 base for J; bases not matched to a gene: 7. CDR1 and CDR2 from the germline V gene are MNHNS and SASEGT. In nucleotides, the CDR3 is TGTGCCAGCAGTACTAGGGGGCAGGGGAACACTGAAGCTTTCTTT. Translating it yields CASSTRGQGNTEAFF.

This clone was picked up a small number of times. The chain recombines TRBV20-1 with TRBJ2-3, with D maybe TRBD1 (5 bases). CDR1 is DFQATT, CDR2 SNEGSKA, per germline (reference sequence). This CDR3 has 11 amino acids. Deletions cut 6 bases from V and 7 bases from J, with 11 bases between. The CDR3: CSALQVNTQYF. In nucleotides, the CDR3 is TGCAGTGCACTACAGGTGAATACGCAGTATTTT.

This clone was detected a few times. The V call is TRBV6-1, the J call TRBJ1-1; 7 bases line up with TRBD1. V shed 6 bases and J 5 bases; nucleotides not matched to a gene: 12. The CDR3 contains 15 residues. From germline, CDR1 is MNHNS and CDR2 SASEGT. CDR3 region: CASRTETGQWTEAFF. As DNA, the CDR3 is TGTGCCAGCAGGACGGAGACAGGGCAATGGACTGAAGCTTTCTTT.

This clone was counted between two and nine times. Its ends do not fully match the called genes, so a read error is possible. The J gene is TRBJ2-1, the V gene TRBV9, with 7 bases fitting TRBD1. The CDR3 spans 13 residues. Per the germline V gene, CDR1 is SGDLS and CDR2 is YYNGEE. The CDR3: CASSVDLRTGAIF. CDR3 in DNA: TGTGCCAGCAGCGTAGACCTAAGGACAGGAGCAATCTTC.

The genes are TRBV5-8 and TRBJ2-3; TRBD2 is a possible D gene (7 bases). V was clipped by 3 bases and J by 1 base, with 15 bases between them. Germline CDR1 SGHTS, CDR2 YDEGEE. The CDR3 is made up of 16 amino acids. CDR3 loop: CASSWGRGGRTDTQYF. The DNA for the CDR3 is TGTGCCAGCAGCTGGGGAAGGGGGGGCCGCACAGATACGCAGTATTTT.

The chain is built from TRBV6-1 and TRBJ1-2; D remains ambiguous. In germline, CDR1 is MNHNS, CDR2 SASEGT. Trimming left V 0 bases short and J 5 bases short, with 7 bases between. This CDR3 region has 13 residues. The CDR3 region has the DNA TGTGCCAGCAGTGAAGCGGGCAAGTATGGCTACACCTTC. Protein sequence: CASSEAGKYGYTF.

The genes are TRBV7-9 and TRBJ1-2; a possible D gene is TRBD1 (5 bases). Per the germline V gene, CDR1 is SEHNR and CDR2 is FQNEAQ (reference sequence). CDR3 length: 13 amino acids. V was pared by 7 bases and J by 4 bases, with 13 bases between. The CDR3 sequence: CASMGGALYGYTF. The CDR3 DNA follows: TGTGCCAGCATGGGGGGAGCCCTCTATGGCTACACCTTC.

This clone has just a few counts. The rearrangement joins TRBV7-6 to TRBJ2-7; D may be TRBD2 (6 bases). Deletions cut 3 bases from V and 7 bases from J, with 16 bases between. The length of the CDR3 is 14 residues. Per the germline V gene, CDR1 is SGHVS and CDR2 is FNYEAQ. CDR3 in amino acids: CASSLEGSGAEQYF. The CDR3, as DNA: TGTGCCAGCAGCTTGGAGGGGTCCGGTGCGGAGCAGTACTTC.